The 10 T cell receptor beta chains below all came from one sample that was sequenced in a study of blood T cell repertoires in COVID-19. Profiled with immunoSEQ multiplex PCR; TCRdb holds only in-frame clones, not every one. The sample lists roughly 60,000 clones, 80% to 95% occurring once. The sequenced material came from peripheral blood. Every receptor here comes from an elderly woman with active COVID-19.

The chain links TRBV7-9 to TRBJ1-6, with 9 bases identical to TRBD1. Per the germline V gene, CDR1 is SEHNR and CDR2 is FQNEAQ (reference sequence). CDR3 length equals 14 residues. J lost 7 bases, V lost 5 bases, and 3 bases had no gene match. CDR3 in DNA: TGTGCCAGCAGCCATACAGGGGGCAATTCACCCCTCCACTTT. It yields the protein CASSHTGGNSPLHF.

The CDR3 here is CASSLGAGNTEAFF. The DNA of the CDR3 is TGTGCCAGCAGCTTAGGCGCAGGGAACACTGAAGCTTTCTTT. This chain uses TRBV11-2 with TRBJ1-1; D remains ambiguous. This CDR3 contains 14 residues. The V gene's germline CDR1 is SGHAT and CDR2 FQNNGV. V lost 1 base and J 1 base, leaving 7 bases between the germline ends.

The rearrangement joins TRBV19 to TRBJ2-2, with D possibly TRBD2 on 5 matching bases. CDR3 length: 15 amino acids. CDR1 is LNHDA, CDR2 SQIVND, per germline (reference sequence). V dropped 1 base and J dropped 5 bases, with 11 bases sitting between them. CDR3 sequence reads: CASSIGGGETGELFF. The CDR3 DNA reads as TGTGCCAGTAGTATAGGGGGTGGGGAGACCGGGGAGCTGTTTTTT. Drawing the rest from reference TRBV19 and TRBJ2-2, the complete variable domain is DGGITQSPKYLFRKEGQNVTLSCEQNLNHDAMYWYRQDPGQGLRLIYYSQIVNDFQKGDIAEGYSVSREKKESFPLTVTSAQKNPTAFYLCASSIGGGETGELFFGEGSRLTVL.

The V call is TRBV18, the J call TRBJ2-3, with TRBD2 matching 7 bases. The CDR3 contains 16 residues. Germline loops: CDR1 KGHSH, CDR2 LQKENI. Unmatched junction bases numbered 20, after V lost 2 bases and J lost 15 bases. The CDR3 region has the DNA TGTGCCAGCTCACCAAGGGCGCAGGGCGGGGGATCCCCCCTATATTTT. It specifies CASSPRAQGGGSPLYF.

This chain connects TRBV2 to TRBJ2-5; possible D gene TRBD2, 6 bases. CDR1 SNHLY and CDR2 FYNNEI come from the germline V gene. V lost 8 bases and J lost 3, with 13 bases in between. This CDR3 contains 13 residues. The CDR3 sequence is CASGRDSEETQYF. CDR3 coding DNA: TGTGCCAGCGGGCGGGATAGCGAAGAGACCCAGTACTTC.

V is TRBV19 and J is TRBJ1-4; 8 bases are shared with TRBD1. Germline lookup yields CDR1 LNHDA and CDR2 SQIVND (reference sequence). The CDR3 covers 15 residues. The V gene end was trimmed by 5 bases and the J gene end by 7 bases; junction bases not matched to a gene: 9. CDR3 bases: TGTGCCAGTAGTCCCCGGACAGGGAGTAGTGAAAAACTGTTTTTT. Protein: CASSPRTGSSEKLFF.

The rearrangement links TRBV10-3 to TRBJ2-3; 11 positions agree with TRBD1. The germline V gene has CDR1 ENHRY and CDR2 SYGVKD. This CDR3 contains 13 residues. V trimming: 10 bases; J trimming: 6 bases; junction bases outside the gene matches: 6. CDR3 in DNA: TGTGCCACCGGACAGGGGGCTGGTGATACGCAGTATTTT. Translating it yields CATGQGAGDTQYF.

This clone has just a few counts. The J gene is TRBJ1-1, the V gene TRBV6-5; no clear D. This CDR3 has 15 amino acids. Germline CDR1 reads MNHEY; CDR2 reads SVGAGI. Trimming left V 4 bases short and J 2 bases short, with 14 bases between. CDR3 DNA sequence: TGTGCCAGCAGTTCAAGACCCAGGCTAAACACTGAAGCTTTCTTT. Protein product: CASSSRPRLNTEAFF.

This clone showed up just once. The rearrangement uses TRBV3-1 (or the pseudogene TRBV3-2) and TRBJ2-1; 10 positions agree with TRBD1. From germline, CDR1 is LGHDT and CDR2 YNNKEL (reference sequence). V lost 4 bases, J lost 7 bases, and 10 bases stayed unmatched. The CDR3 totals 16 residues. For the CDR3, the DNA is TGTGCCAGCAGCCTAGCGGGACAGGGGCGGCGGAATGAGCAGTTCTTC. It encodes CASSLAGQGRRNEQFF.

This chain joins TRBV2 and TRBJ2-3, with D possibly being TRBD2 (7 bases). The CDR3 contains 14 residues. V was shortened by 8 bases and J by 3 bases, with 15 bases between the two germline ends. Germline V gene data show CDR1 as SNHLY and CDR2 as FYNNEI. This chain's CDR3 is CASGQTSMTDTQYF. In DNA form, the CDR3 reads TGTGCCAGCGGACAGACTAGCATGACAGATACGCAGTATTTT.